This TCR beta chain was sequenced during a study of beta chain features in type 1 diabetes. Findings and limits, study-wide: PCR might favor shorter templates, but any such skew would affect patients and controls equally. At VDJ recombination sites, type 1 diabetes patients had fewer insertions and more deleted nucleotides. TCRB CDR3 length was moderately but significantly reduced in all four CD4+ subsets of Type 1 diabetes patients.

The isolated RNA, all of it, was reverse transcribed, so expressed TCRB transcripts were what got sequenced. Sequenced by immunoSEQ multiplex PCR; TCRdb stores in-frame clones only, minus some. The table records 300,000 to 350,000 clones, approximately 12% of them present only once. Trimming left V 2 bases short and J 2 bases short, with 9 bases between. Germline CDR1 is GTSNPN and CDR2 is SVGIG (reference sequence). CDR3 size: 13 residues. CD4+ naive, central memory, regulatory and stem cell-like memory subsets were isolated by sorting on CD45RO/CCR7/CD25/CD127/CD95/CD27. This clone appeared a few times. The antigen remains undetermined.

The specimen sequenced was naive CD4+ T cells from blood. V is TRBV30 and J is TRBJ2-5, with D possibly matching TRBD1 (6 bases). The sequence came from a woman under 30 with type 1 diabetes. DNA for the CDR3: TGTGCCTGGAGTACAGGGATTCAAGAGACCCAGTACTTC. This gives the protein CAWSTGIQETQYF.